These 11 T cell receptor beta chains came from one sample sequenced in a study of shared clonotypes between healthy human individuals. TCRdb's copy holds only in-frame clones and misses some; the assay was immunoSEQ multiplex PCR. The sample contains under 650,000 clones, about 95% of which appear only once. What was sequenced was naive CD4+ T cells sorted from blood. This sample's subset: CD45RA+ positively selected. The receptors were gathered from a woman aged 30 to 39 in good health.

The V call is TRBV5-1, the J call TRBJ2-2; D remains unclear. V lost 4 bases and J lost 0, with 1 base in between. This CDR3 comprises 12 residues. Germline CDR1 reads SGHRS; CDR2 reads YFSETQ. CDR3 DNA: TGCGCCAGCAGCGCGAACACCGGGGAGCTGTTTTTT. Translated: CASSANTGELFF.

CDR3: CASSPLNRGNTEAFF. In DNA form, the CDR3 reads TGTGCCAGCAGCCCTCTCAACAGGGGTAACACTGAAGCTTTCTTT. The chain links TRBV6-6 to TRBJ1-1; 7 bases map to TRBD1. Germline V CDR1 and CDR2: MNHNY, SVGAGI (reference sequence). This CDR3 is 15 amino acids long. Unmatched junction bases numbered 9, after V lost 6 bases and J lost 2 bases.

The gene calls are TRBV15 and TRBJ2-2, with D unresolved. CDR1 LNHNV and CDR2 YYDKDF come from the germline V gene (reference sequence). Deletions cut 0 bases from V and 5 bases from J, with 4 bases between. CDR3 length: 13 residues. CDR3 sequence: CATSRDRTGELFF. The CDR3 DNA follows: TGTGCCACCAGCAGAGACCGGACCGGGGAGCTGTTTTTT.

The rearrangement links TRBV15 to TRBJ2-5; no definite D call. The CDR3 contains 16 residues. Germline loops: CDR1 LNHNV, CDR2 YYDKDF (reference sequence). Trimming cost V 0 bases and J 7 bases, with 18 bases left between them. This CDR3 reads CATSRDIPASTGTQYF. DNA for the CDR3: TGTGCCACCAGCAGAGATATACCAGCGTCCACGGGGACCCAGTACTTC.

V gene TRBV30 combines with J gene TRBJ2-7; D not resolved. The length of the CDR3 is 11 residues. Trimming took off 3 bases at V and 6 bases at J, with 9 bases between the two ends. Germline V gene data show CDR1 as GTSNPN and CDR2 as SVGIG (reference sequence). The CDR3 DNA reads TGTGCCTGGAGGGCTCTGGGCGAGCAGTACTTC. Amino acids: CAWRALGEQYF. Together with reference TRBV30 and TRBJ2-7, the CDR3 gives the full variable domain: SQTIHQWPATLVQPVGSPLSLECTVEGTSNPNLYWYRQAAGRGLQLLFYSVGIGQISSEVPQNLSASRPQDRQFILSSKKLLLSDSGFYLCAWRALGEQYFGPGTRLTVT.

In this sample, this clone turned up once. This chain joins TRBV29-1 and TRBJ2-1, with D possibly matching TRBD1 (5 bases). The CDR3 covers 13 residues. Germline V gene data show CDR1 as SQVTM and CDR2 as ANQGSEA. The V end lost 3 bases, the J end lost 6 bases, and 12 bases lay between the germline ends. The chain's CDR3 is CSVDRVSGNEQFF. CDR3 DNA: TGCAGCGTTGACAGGGTGTCGGGCAATGAGCAGTTCTTC.

The sample holds one count of this clone. V gene TRBV5-1 combines with J gene TRBJ1-3; D unclear. V lost 1 base and J 0 bases, leaving 5 bases between the germline ends. The CDR3 sequence is 14 residues long. The germline V gene encodes CDR1 SGHRS and CDR2 YFSETQ. In nucleotides, the CDR3 is TGCGCCAGCAGCTTGACAGCCTCTGGAAACACCATATATTTT. Amino acids: CASSLTASGNTIYF.

This clone was counted once. The gene calls are TRBV29-1 and TRBJ2-1; 10 bases are shared with TRBD2. This CDR3 has 17 residues. The V gene end was trimmed by 7 bases and the J gene end by 12 bases; junction bases not matched to a gene: 24. Germline V gene lookup returns CDR1 SQVTM and CDR2 ANQGSEA. CDR3: CSATKHAASGRLFRQFF. For the CDR3, the DNA is TGCAGCGCCACCAAACATGCCGCTAGCGGGAGATTGTTTCGGCAGTTCTTC.

A single count supports this clone. The rearrangement joins TRBV11-2 to TRBJ2-5; 10 nucleotides line up with TRBD1. Germline-derived CDR1 and CDR2 are SGHAT and FQNNGV. The CDR3 has 15 residues. The trim removed 1 base at V and 5 bases at J, leaving 4 bases unmatched. The CDR3 loop is CASSLGQGARETQYF. In nucleotides, the CDR3 is TGTGCCAGCAGCTTAGGACAGGGGGCGCGGGAGACCCAGTACTTC.

J is TRBJ2-7 and V is TRBV6-6; 7 bases agree with TRBD2. Germline V gives CDR1 MNHNY, CDR2 SVGAGI (reference sequence). V dropped 7 bases and J dropped 4; count of bases not matched to a gene: 10. The CDR3 is 14 amino acids. The CDR3 sequence is CASIPTAGRYEQYF. The CDR3 nucleotides read TGTGCCAGCATCCCGACTGCCGGGAGGTACGAGCAGTACTTC.

This chain connects TRBV5-4 to TRBJ2-5, with 12 positions matching TRBD2. The CDR3 is 17 amino acids. The V and J ends lost 4 bases and 5 bases, in that order; junction bases with no gene match: 12. Germline V gives CDR1 SGHNT, CDR2 YYREEE (reference sequence). The DNA of the CDR3 is TGTGCCAGCAGCCCCCCCCGTGGACTAGCGGGATATGAGACCCAGTACTTC. Amino acid sequence: CASSPPRGLAGYETQYF.